A selection of T cell receptor beta chains follows, all from one sample in a study of cytomegalovirus exposure and HLA in healthy donors. The method was immunoSEQ multiplex PCR; TCRdb's version includes in-frame clones alone and lacks a portion of them. The table lists 100,000 or so clones, more than 75% of them singletons. The sequenced sample was PBMCs. These receptors were obtained from a man between 18 and 35 years old in good health and CMV-seronegative. CDR3s include the opening cysteine and the closing phenylalanine or tryptophan. The D gene is left open where the match is weak. Clone size appears in some rows only: once, few, many, or a class for an expanded clone.

V gene,clone size,D gene,J gene,CDR3 DNA,CDR3 protein
TRBV7-3,NA,NA,TRBJ1-4,TGTGCCAGCAGCCAGAAGGGGCGGGGATTCGAAGAAAAACTGTTTTTT,CASSQKGRGFEEKLFF
TRBV29-1,NA,NA,TRBJ1-1,TGCAGCGTCGATCAGGCGACCGGCACTGAAGCTTTCTTT,CSVDQATGTEAFF
TRBV5-1,NA,TRBD1,TRBJ2-7,TGCGCCAGCAGGCCCGGGACAGGGAACCACGAGCAGTACTTC,CASRPGTGNHEQYF
TRBV5-1,NA,NA,TRBJ1-1,TGCGCCAGCAGCTTGTTTCAGGGTGACACTGAAGCTTTCTTT,CASSLFQGDTEAFF
TRBV2,few,NA,TRBJ2-7,TGTGCCAGCAGTCAGTGGAGCACCAAGGGGTCTTACGAGCAGTACTTC,CASSQWSTKGSYEQYF
TRBV5-1,NA,NA,TRBJ2-6,TGCGCCAGCAGCTTAGGGGAAATGCTTCCTGGGGCCAACGTCCTGACTTTC,CASSLGEMLPGANVLTF
TRBV4-1,once,TRBD1,TRBJ2-2,TGCGCCAGCAGCCCCGACAGGGTGGGGCGCACCGGGGAGCTGTTTTTT,CASSPDRVGRTGELFF
TRBV7-2,NA,TRBD1,TRBJ1-2,TGTGCCAGCAGCCAGGGACAGGGGGCTAGCGGCTACACCTTC,CASSQGQGASGYTF
TRBV6-5,NA,TRBD2,TRBJ2-7,TGTGCCAGCAGTTTATCCGGACTAGCGAACTACGAGCAGTACTTC,CASSLSGLANYEQYF
TRBV4-1,once,NA,TRBJ1-1,TGCGCCAGCAGCCAAGAAGGGGCAGCGAACACTGAAGCTTTCTTT,CASSQEGAANTEAFF
TRBV9,NA,TRBD2,TRBJ2-1,TGTGCCAGCAGCGATACCACTAGCGGGGGGGCCATTTACAATGAGCAGTTCTTC,CASSDTTSGGAIYNEQFF
TRBV10-3,NA,TRBD1,TRBJ1-2,TGTGCCATCAGACAGACAGGGAAATATAACTATGGCTACACCTTC,CAIRQTGKYNYGYTF
TRBV18,NA,NA,TRBJ1-3,TGTGCCAGCTCACCAACAGCATCAGACAGCTCTGGAAACACCATATATTTT,CASSPTASDSSGNTIYF
TRBV28,once,NA,TRBJ1-4,TGTGCCAGCAGTGAGGAGCGGACAGAACCAAATGAAAAACTGTTTTTT,CASSEERTEPNEKLFF
TRBV18,few,NA,TRBJ2-1,TGTGCCAGCTCACCGAACGAGGGAAGGGAGCAGTTCTTC,CASSPNEGREQFF
TRBV14,few,TRBD2,TRBJ2-4,TGTGCCAGCAGCCATAGCGGGGGAAGAGCCAAAAACATTCAGTACTTC,CASSHSGGRAKNIQYF
TRBV7-8,few,TRBD1,TRBJ1-2,TGTGCCAGCAGCCTAAATTTTGTGAGGGGGCAAGGCTACACCTTC,CASSLNFVRGQGYTF